The rows below give T cell receptor beta chains drawn from one sample of a study of cytomegalovirus exposure and HLA in healthy donors. Only in-frame clones appear in the TCRdb table, and some are missing; sequencing was by immunoSEQ multiplex PCR. Altogether 250,000 to 350,000 clones are present, roughly 85% being singletons, with the ten largest covering about 4%. Sequenced material: PBMCs. The receptor set was obtained from a man aged 40-50 years in good health and CMV-seropositive. CDR3s include the opening cysteine and the closing phenylalanine or tryptophan. A D gene is named only where the DNA matches it firmly. Clone size is not always given. Where it is, it says once, few, many or a class for expanded clones.

D gene	V gene	clone size	J gene	CDR3 protein	CDR3 DNA
NA	TRBV7-9	NA	TRBJ2-1	CASSLRGYNEQFF	TGTGCCAGCAGCTTAAGGGGCTACAATGAGCAGTTCTTC
NA	TRBV5-1	once	TRBJ1-2	CASSPGGTVNYGYTF	TGCGCCAGCTCTCCCGGAGGGACGGTGAACTATGGCTACACCTTC
TRBD1	TRBV27	NA	TRBJ1-6	CAIRQGSNYNSPLHF	TGTGCCATAAGACAGGGGTCCAATTATAATTCACCCCTCCACTTT
NA	TRBV9	NA	TRBJ1-2	CASSAGLQGYTF	TGTGCCAGCAGCGCAGGGTTACAAGGCTACACCTTC
TRBD2	TRBV10-1	NA	TRBJ2-7	CASSELLAGGPVLPYEQYF	TGCGCCAGCAGTGAGTTGCTAGCGGGAGGGCCGGTACTCCCCTACGAGCAGTACTTC
NA	TRBV11-2	NA	TRBJ2-7	CASSLGNRVPYEQYF	TGTGCCAGCAGCTTAGGGAACAGGGTCCCCTACGAGCAGTACTTC
NA	TRBV29-1	NA	TRBJ2-5	CSVEHFRTETQYF	TGCAGCGTTGAACACTTCCGCACCGAGACCCAGTACTTC
NA	TRBV27	NA	TRBJ1-1	CASSWSGQRTEAFF	TGTGCCAGCAGTTGGTCAGGGCAGAGGACTGAAGCTTTCTTT
NA	TRBV6-5	NA	TRBJ1-2	CASSRRADYGYTF	TGTGCCAGCAGCAGGCGGGCTGACTATGGCTACACCTTC
TRBD1	TRBV12-5	once	TRBJ1-5	CASGLLPGQGTNSNQPQHF	TGTGCTAGTGGTTTGCTACCGGGACAGGGGACTAATAGCAATCAGCCCCAGCATTTT
TRBD1	TRBV19	NA	TRBJ2-5	CASGQGAQKTQYF	TGTGCCAGCGGACAGGGGGCGCAGAAGACCCAGTACTTC
NA	TRBV6-4	NA	TRBJ2-7	CASSDEGSQYF	TGTGCCAGCAGTGACGAGGGCTCGCAGTACTTC
NA	TRBV27	NA	TRBJ2-7	CASSLGSATYEQYF	TGTGCCAGCAGTTTAGGGAGCGCCACCTACGAGCAGTACTTC
TRBD1	TRBV7-9	NA	TRBJ1-2	CASSLARRGQLNYGYTF	TGTGCCAGCAGCTTAGCTAGAAGGGGGCAGCTGAACTATGGCTACACCTTC
TRBD1	TRBV29-1	NA	TRBJ2-2	CSVENRGDTGELFF	TGCAGCGTTGAGAACAGGGGAGACACCGGGGAGCTGTTTTTT
NA	TRBV11-3	NA	TRBJ2-2	CASSLGSDTGELFF	TGTGCCAGCAGTCTGGGCTCGGACACCGGGGAGCTGTTTTTT
NA	TRBV5-4	NA	TRBJ1-1	CASSLDRVLGTEAFF	TGTGCCAGCAGCTTGGACAGGGTCCTTGGGACTGAAGCTTTCTTT
NA	TRBV12-2	NA	TRBJ2-2	CASRATSGSETGELFF	TGTGCAAGTCGCGCGACTAGCGGGAGTGAGACCGGGGAGCTGTTTTTT
NA	TRBV4-2	NA	TRBJ1-2	CASSQESGLNYGYTF	TGTGCCAGCAGCCAAGAGTCGGGACTTAACTATGGCTACACCTTC
TRBD1	TRBV5-1	NA	TRBJ2-1	CASSSRTGEYNEQFF	TGCGCCAGCAGCTCCAGGACAGGGGAGTACAATGAGCAGTTCTTC
NA	TRBV9	NA	TRBJ1-4	CASSPGQATNEKLFF	TGTGCCAGCAGTCCGGGACAAGCAACTAATGAAAAACTGTTTTTT
NA	TRBV5-4	NA	TRBJ1-1	CASSPQITNTEAFF	TGTGCCAGCAGCCCGCAGATCACGAACACTGAAGCTTTCTTT
NA	TRBV2	NA	TRBJ1-2	CASSAISRTYPLYGYTF	TGTGCCAGCAGTGCCATCAGCCGGACTTACCCCCTCTATGGCTACACCTTC
TRBD2	TRBV7-9	NA	TRBJ2-3	CSSSSGTSGTDTQYF	TGTTCCAGCAGCTCCGGGACTAGCGGCACAGATACGCAGTATTTT
NA	TRBV9	NA	TRBJ2-3	CASSVDRDTQYF	TGTGCCAGCAGCGTAGATCGTGATACGCAGTATTTT
TRBD2	TRBV4-1	NA	TRBJ2-1	CASSQSGTSGSGYNEQFF	TGCGCCAGCAGCCAATCTGGGACTAGCGGGAGTGGGTACAATGAGCAGTTCTTC
TRBD1	TRBV19	NA	TRBJ2-5	CATSTGTGGETQYF	TGTGCCACCAGTACCGGGACAGGGGGAGAGACCCAGTACTTC
NA	TRBV19	NA	TRBJ1-2	CASRASGTLHGYTF	TGTGCCAGTAGAGCGTCCGGGACACTCCATGGCTACACCTTC
TRBD1	TRBV2	NA	TRBJ1-3	CASMDRVYGNTIYF	TGTGCCAGCATGGACAGGGTATACGGAAACACCATATATTTT
TRBD1	TRBV5-1	few	TRBJ1-1	CASSDWDRGFTEAFF	TGCGCCAGCAGCGACTGGGACAGGGGGTTCACTGAAGCTTTCTTT
TRBD1	TRBV27	NA	TRBJ2-7	CASSPTDRGWEQYF	TGTGCCAGCAGTCCCACAGACAGGGGATGGGAGCAGTACTTC
TRBD1	TRBV29-1	NA	TRBJ1-1	CSVEETGVPEAFF	TGCAGCGTTGAAGAGACAGGGGTTCCTGAAGCTTTCTTT
TRBD1	TRBV6-5	NA	TRBJ2-3	CASRPDRGVTDTQYF	TGTGCCAGCAGGCCGGACAGGGGGGTCACAGATACGCAGTATTTT
TRBD2	TRBV28	NA	TRBJ2-5	CASSSSGSGETQYF	TGTGCCAGCAGTTCTAGCGGGAGTGGAGAGACCCAGTACTTC
TRBD1	TRBV7-2	NA	TRBJ2-1	CASSLAGTGLYNEQFF	TGTGCCAGCAGCTTAGCCGGGACAGGGTTGTACAATGAGCAGTTCTTC
NA	TRBV6-5	NA	TRBJ2-3	CASSLRTGTDTQYF	TGTGCCAGCAGTTTACGAACGGGCACAGATACGCAGTATTTT
NA	TRBV5-1	NA	TRBJ2-7	CASSTVGVSYEQYF	TGCGCCAGCAGCACGGTAGGGGTATCCTACGAGCAGTACTTC
NA	TRBV14	NA	TRBJ1-2	CASSIGQYGYTF	TGTGCCAGCAGCATCGGACAGTATGGCTACACCTTC
NA	TRBV5-1	NA	TRBJ2-5	CASRQTGLRYQETQYF	TGCGCCAGCAGACAAACAGGGTTGCGGTACCAAGAGACCCAGTACTTC
TRBD1	TRBV28	NA	TRBJ2-7	CASSPVTGGEQYF	TGTGCCAGCAGTCCAGTAACAGGGGGCGAGCAGTACTTC
TRBD1	TRBV19	once	TRBJ1-1	CASKTGEYTEAFF	TGTGCCAGTAAGACAGGGGAGTACACTGAAGCTTTCTTT
NA	TRBV27	NA	TRBJ2-2	CASSLSVSSGTGELFF	TGTGCCAGCAGTTTATCGGTCAGTTCGGGCACCGGGGAGCTGTTTTTT
TRBD1	TRBV4-1	NA	TRBJ2-7	CASSHPGTGNYEQYF	TGCGCCAGCAGCCACCCCGGGACAGGGAACTACGAGCAGTACTTC
TRBD1	TRBV27	NA	TRBJ2-4	CASSGQGANIQYF	TGTGCCAGCAGTGGACAGGGGGCGAACATTCAGTACTTC
TRBD2	TRBV5-1	NA	TRBJ2-1	CASSLTSGGYNEQFF	TGCGCCAGCAGCTTGACTAGCGGGGGATACAATGAGCAGTTCTTC
TRBD1	TRBV28	few	TRBJ1-1	CASSSPGQGRGDTEAFF	TGTGCCAGCAGCAGTCCGGGACAGGGAAGAGGGGACACTGAAGCTTTCTTT
NA	TRBV28	NA	TRBJ1-2	CASSLGEGQTGYTF	TGTGCCAGCAGTTTAGGTGAAGGACAGACTGGCTACACCTTC
NA	TRBV9	NA	TRBJ2-3	CASSVGGSSTDTQYF	TGTGCCAGCAGCGTAGGCGGTAGTAGCACAGATACGCAGTATTTT
TRBD1	TRBV13	NA	TRBJ2-5	CASSPSGQGLQETQYF	TGTGCCAGCAGCCCCTCGGGACAGGGACTCCAAGAGACCCAGTACTTC